What follows are 24 T cell receptor beta chains derived from one specimen sequenced in a study of OX40 agonist ivuxolimab in advanced cancers. Some clones are missing from TCRdb's copy, which holds only in-frame ones; the method was immunoSEQ multiplex PCR. The repertoire holds around 56,000 clones, with more than 85% as singletons. Sequenced here: CD4+ or CD8+ T cells sorted from blood, sampled in a trial of the OX40 agonist ivuxolimab. Source of these receptors: an adult with an advanced solid tumor such as melanoma, head and neck, liver or kidney cancer.

The chain is built from TRBV7-3 and TRBJ2-3, with no clear D. V was cut by 1 base and J by 1 base, with 12 bases left in between. The germline V gene encodes CDR1 SGHTA and CDR2 FQGTGA. This CDR3 has 16 residues. The CDR3 here is CASSLSLFRGTDTQYF. For the CDR3, the DNA is TGTGCCAGCAGCTTAAGTTTGTTCCGGGGCACAGATACGCAGTATTTT.

The chain uses TRBV6-1 and TRBJ2-5; no reliable D call. From germline, CDR1 is MNHNS and CDR2 SASEGT. CDR3 length: 16 residues. V lost 0 bases and J lost 4, with 15 bases in between. The CDR3 loop is CASSEALWQILETQYF. The CDR3 DNA is TGTGCCAGCAGTGAAGCGCTTTGGCAGATTCTAGAGACCCAGTACTTC.

The rearrangement joins TRBV19 to TRBJ2-1; TRBD1 matches at 7 bases. J gave up 0 bases and V 1 base, and 3 bases lay outside the gene matches. There are 16 residues in the CDR3. Germline assignment: CDR1 LNHDA and CDR2 SQIVND (reference sequence). The CDR3, as DNA: TGTGCCAGTAGTATAGCGACAGGGTTCTCCTACAATGAGCAGTTCTTC. Amino acids: CASSIATGFSYNEQFF.

This sequence joins TRBV11-3 and TRBJ2-1; no firm D call. The CDR3 has 11 amino acids. V gave up 5 bases and J gave up 8 bases, with 7 bases separating them. Germline values: CDR1 SGHNT, CDR2 YENEEA. The CDR3 protein is CASSTHDEQFF. The CDR3 nucleotides are TGTGCCAGCAGCACCCATGATGAGCAGTTCTTC.

The genes are TRBV19 and TRBJ2-4; the D gene is possibly TRBD1 (5 bases). Trimming pared 5 bases from V and 3 bases from J, leaving 8 bases between. The CDR3 consists of 13 residues. Germline lookup yields CDR1 LNHDA and CDR2 SQIVND (reference sequence). CDR3 in DNA: TGTGCCAGTAGTGACAGAGGCAAAAACATTCAGTACTTC. Translating gives CASSDRGKNIQYF.

J is TRBJ2-7 and V is TRBV30; D is possibly TRBD1 or TRBD2 (5 bases each). CDR3 size: 14 residues. V dropped 2 bases and J dropped 3 bases, with 14 bases sitting between them. Per germline, CDR1 GTSNPN and CDR2 SVGIG (reference sequence). The CDR3 bases are TGTGCCTGGAGTCCGGGGCCAGGGATCTACGAGCAGTACTTC. Amino acids: CAWSPGPGIYEQYF.

In this sample, this clone turned up once. The V and J genes are TRBV5-4 and TRBJ1-2; the D gene is possibly TRBD1 (5 bases). CDR3 length: 15 residues. V was pared by 4 bases and J by 4 bases, with 17 bases between. Germline V gene data show CDR1 as SGHNT and CDR2 as YYREEE (reference sequence). CDR3 amino acids: CASSPEGTLSYGYTF. CDR3 nucleotides: TGTGCCAGCAGCCCCGAGGGGACCCTCTCCTATGGCTACACCTTC.

This chain links TRBV6-6 with TRBJ1-1; maybe TRBD1 (5 bases). The CDR3 totals 14 residues. The V gene's germline CDR1 is MNHNY and CDR2 SVGAGI (reference sequence). Trimming cost V 7 bases and J 5 bases, with 17 bases left between them. CDR3 bases: TGTGCCAGCAATCGAAGGGCGGGGGTTACTGAAGCTTTCTTT. This gives the protein CASNRRAGVTEAFF.

The genes are TRBV9 and TRBJ2-2; the D is unclear. Trimming cost V 0 bases and J 3 bases, with 9 bases left between them. The CDR3 totals 15 residues. CDR1 is SGDLS and CDR2 is YYNGEE in the germline V gene. Written as DNA, the CDR3 is TGTGCCAGCAGCGTAGCTGCCAGATACACCGGGGAGCTGTTTTTT. Translated: CASSVAARYTGELFF. Together with reference TRBV9 and TRBJ2-2, the CDR3 gives the full variable domain: DSGVTQTPKHLITATGQRVTLRCSPRSGDLSVYWYQQSLDQGLQFLIQYYNGEERAKGNILERFSAQQFPDLHSELNLSSLELGDSALYFCASSVAARYTGELFFGEGSRLTVL.

This clone has more than one count but fewer than ten. The chain combines TRBV11-2 with TRBJ2-3; 9 nucleotides align to TRBD2. Germline lookup yields CDR1 SGHAT and CDR2 FQNNGV. After removal of 5 bases from V and 3 bases from J, the junction contained 6 bases not matched to a gene. The CDR3 length is 15 residues. As DNA, the CDR3 is TGTGCCAGCAGCCTTAGCGGGAGTTTGACAGATACGCAGTATTTT. Protein product: CASSLSGSLTDTQYF.

This chain uses TRBV12-5 with TRBJ2-6; perhaps TRBD2 as D (6 bases). The CDR3 is 18 amino acids. V was cut by 0 bases and J by 2 bases, with 14 bases left in between. Germline V lookup: CDR1 LGHNT, CDR2 FRNRAP. CDR3: CASGLVLWGGAGANVLTF. CDR3 in DNA: TGTGCTAGTGGTTTGGTCTTGTGGGGAGGAGCTGGGGCCAACGTCCTGACTTTC.

The rearrangement joins TRBV20-1 to TRBJ1-1; no definite D call. The CDR3 consists of 11 residues. Trimming removed 3 bases at V and 5 bases at J, with 7 bases between. Germline lookup yields CDR1 DFQATT and CDR2 SNEGSKA (reference sequence). The CDR3, as DNA: TGCAGTGCTAGTGATGAGACTGAAGCTTTCTTT. Its translation is CSASDETEAFF.

The rearrangement links TRBV7-2 to TRBJ2-3; 9 nucleotides line up with TRBD2. The germline CDR1 and CDR2 sequences are SGHTA and FQGNSA. This CDR3 spans 17 amino acids. The J segment lost 5 bases and the V segment lost 0 bases, leaving 9 bases of the junction unmatched. Here the CDR3 reads CASSLASGSPLRDTQYF. The DNA of the CDR3 is TGTGCCAGCAGCTTAGCTAGCGGGAGCCCCCTGAGAGATACGCAGTATTTT.

V and J are TRBV9 and TRBJ2-2, with D perhaps TRBD1 (6 bases). The length of the CDR3 is 13 residues. The germline V gene encodes CDR1 SGDLS and CDR2 YYNGEE. The V gene lost 0 bases and the J gene lost 7 bases, with 7 bases spanning the gap. The CDR3 bases are TGTGCCAGCAGCGTAGAGGGGGTCGGGGAGCTGTTTTTT. It yields the protein CASSVEGVGELFF.

The genes are TRBV2 and TRBJ1-4; 10 bases agree with TRBD1. This CDR3 region has 16 residues. The V gene end was trimmed by 10 bases and the J gene end by 0 bases; junction bases not matched to a gene: 8. The germline V gene has CDR1 SNHLY and CDR2 FYNNEI. The CDR3, as DNA: TGTGCCATCGGGACAGGGGAAATTGCAACTAATGAAAAACTGTTTTTT. Translated, it gives CAIGTGEIATNEKLFF.

The chain links TRBV7-2 to TRBJ2-7; 10 nucleotides agree with TRBD2. This CDR3 has 14 amino acids. CDR1 and CDR2 from the germline V gene are SGHTA and FQGNSA. Trimming removed 0 bases from V and 6 bases from J; junction bases left unmatched: 2. CDR3 in amino acids: CASSLAGLAAEQYF. The CDR3 nucleotides read TGTGCCAGCAGCTTAGCAGGACTAGCGGCCGAGCAGTACTTC.

This chain links TRBV30 with TRBJ1-3; TRBD1 agrees at 8 bases. In germline, CDR1 is GTSNPN, CDR2 SVGIG (reference sequence). V lost 3 bases and J lost 2; bases outside the gene matches: 3. The length of the CDR3 is 14 residues. The CDR3 region has the DNA TGTGCCTGGAGAAAGACAGGGGCTGGAAACACCATATATTTT. Its translation is CAWRKTGAGNTIYF.

The V call is TRBV6-1, the J call TRBJ1-3, with TRBD1 matching 9 bases. Looked up from germline, CDR1 is MNHNS and CDR2 is SASEGT. The CDR3 has 15 residues. Losses at the gene ends were 9 bases for V and 1 base for J; bases not matched to a gene: 7. CDR3: CASIAGTGSGNTIYF. As DNA, the CDR3 is TGTGCCAGTATTGCCGGGACAGGGTCTGGAAACACCATATATTTT.

The J gene is TRBJ1-4, the V gene TRBV6-1; D may be TRBD1 (5 bases). The CDR3 has 15 amino acids. Per germline, CDR1 MNHNS and CDR2 SASEGT. V was pared by 3 bases and J by 10 bases, with 18 bases between. CDR3 protein: CASSERQQSRGKLFF. In DNA, the CDR3 is TGTGCCAGCAGTGAGCGACAGCAATCTCGCGGAAAACTGTTTTTT.

This clone was seen a handful of times. V usage is TRBV27 and J usage is TRBJ1-3; no clear D gene. Trimming took 3 bases from V and 0 from J, leaving 12 bases between them. CDR1 and CDR2 (germline): MNHEY, SMNVEV (reference sequence). This CDR3 spans 16 amino acids. CDR3 amino acids: CASSLADPRSGNTIYF. The CDR3, as DNA: TGTGCCAGCAGTTTGGCCGATCCGCGCTCTGGAAACACCATATATTTT.

The chain recombines TRBV5-1 with TRBJ2-7, with D perhaps being TRBD1 or TRBD2 (5 bases each). The CDR3 has 14 amino acids. Trimming removed 0 bases at V and 2 bases at J, with 9 bases between. Germline values: CDR1 SGHRS, CDR2 YFSETQ. CDR3 coding DNA: TGCGCCAGCAGCTTGGGTGGGGGAACCTACGAGCAGTACTTC. Amino acid sequence: CASSLGGGTYEQYF.

This chain connects TRBV6-5 to TRBJ2-3; 9 nucleotides agree with TRBD1. CDR1 and CDR2 from the germline V gene are MNHEY and SVGAGI. With V trimmed by 6 bases and J by 1 base, 5 bases remained unmatched. This CDR3 spans 15 amino acids. CDR3 loop: CASRTQGAGTDTQYF. The CDR3 DNA sequence: TGTGCCAGCAGGACACAGGGGGCCGGCACAGATACGCAGTATTTT.

J is TRBJ2-7 and V is TRBV6-1; the match to TRBD1 covers 8 bases. Trimming removed 5 bases from V and 3 bases from J; junction bases left unmatched: 3. Germline values: CDR1 MNHNS, CDR2 SASEGT. The CDR3 sequence is 13 residues long. Here the CDR3 reads CASSNGQGYEQYF. CDR3 sequence (DNA): TGTGCCAGCAGTAACGGACAGGGCTACGAGCAGTACTTC.

This clone was recorded once. The chain combines TRBV19 with TRBJ2-1, with TRBD1 matching over 9 bases. Germline lookup yields CDR1 LNHDA and CDR2 SQIVND (reference sequence). This CDR3 contains 15 residues. V shed 5 bases, J shed 4 bases, and the junction held 6 bases outside the gene matches. This CDR3 reads CASSPTGTGYNEQFF. The CDR3 nucleotides read TGTGCCAGTAGTCCCACCGGGACAGGGTACAATGAGCAGTTCTTC. Together with reference TRBV19 and TRBJ2-1, the CDR3 gives the full variable domain: DGGITQSPKYLFRKEGQNVTLSCEQNLNHDAMYWYRQDPGQGLRLIYYSQIVNDFQKGDIAEGYSVSREKKESFPLTVTSAQKNPTAFYLCASSPTGTGYNEQFFGPGTRLTVL.